This T cell receptor beta chain originates from a study of shared clonotypes between healthy human individuals. The data were produced by immunoSEQ multiplex PCR, yet TCRdb's version contains in-frame clones alone and is incomplete. Found here are around 350,000 clones, more than 60% of them singletons; the top ten hold about 10%. The CDR3 extends over 14 amino acids. The V end lost 0 bases, the J end lost 4 bases, and 9 bases lay between the germline ends. Germline CDR1 and CDR2: LGHNA and YSLEER. V gene TRBV4-3 combines with J gene TRBJ1-2; D might be TRBD1 (5 bases). The clonotype originates from a man aged 30 to 45 in good health. The sample was memory CD4+ T cells sorted from blood. Subset specified: CD45RA-negative fraction. The CDR3 here is CASSQERGGYGYTF. Here the CDR3 DNA reads TGCGCCAGCAGCCAAGAACGTGGGGGCTATGGCTACACCTTC.